The source of this T cell receptor beta chain is a study of T-cell reconstitution after alpha-beta-depleted transplantation in children. This CDR3 contains 11 residues. Germline V gives CDR1 SGHRS, CDR2 YFSETQ. The germline V and J ends were trimmed by 4 bases and 3 bases, with 4 bases remaining between them. Preparation of the TCRbeta library was carried out with unique molecular identifiers. TCRdb independently ran MiXCR on the PCR reads; one entry per CDR3 protein. In the table there are 500,000 or so distinct CDR3 sequences, about 30% of which are singletons. This clonotype was seen a handful of times.

This chain connects TRBV5-1 to TRBJ2-5; D unresolved. Material: PBMCs from the stem cell graft donor, obtained from the stem cell graft. This sequence was found in a human donor who donated a stem cell graft to a child with aplastic anemia. The CDR3 DNA is TGCGCCAGCAGCAATGAAGAGACCCAGTACTTC. The encoded protein is CASSNEETQYF. The variable domain in full, completed from reference TRBV5-1 and TRBJ2-5, reads KAGVTQTPRYLIKTRGQQVTLSCSPISGHRSVSWYQQTPGQGLQFLFEYFSETQRNKGNFPGRFSGRQFSNSRSEMNVSTLELGDSALYLCASSNEETQYFGPGTRLLVL.